The 2 T cell receptor beta chains below were found in one sample sequenced in a study of tumor-infiltrating lymphocytes in primary liver carcinoma. TCR beta cDNA was prepared out of roughly 500 ng total RNA by means of a constant-region primer. Amplification in three nested multiplex PCR rounds with slightly modified ARM-PCR gave rise to TCR beta libraries. Both of the initial two PCR rounds ran for roughly 10 cycles and employed TRBV1-TRBV30 forward primers alongside a C-beta reverse primer. MiXCR was run by TCRdb on the multiplex PCR reads, yielding one entry per CDR3 protein. The sample carries 300,000 to 350,000 distinct CDR3 sequences, 50% to 60% recorded once. Unsorted whole blood supplied the blood RNA, and germline DNA was isolated too. Specimen: peripheral blood. The origin of the receptors is a woman aged 25 to 39 with primary liver carcinoma and hepatitis B virus infection.

This rearrangement joins TRBV30 to TRBJ1-5, with 7 bases matching TRBD1. The CDR3 sequence is 16 residues long. V dropped 0 bases and J dropped 2; count of bases not matched to a gene: 7. The germline V gene encodes CDR1 GTSNPN and CDR2 SVGIG (reference sequence). The chain's CDR3 is CAWSVRGHPGNQPQHF. The CDR3 nucleotides read TGTGCCTGGAGTGTGAGGGGGCATCCAGGCAATCAGCCCCAGCATTTT.

The rearrangement links TRBV2 to TRBJ2-1; the match to TRBD2 covers 11 bases. Germline values: CDR1 SNHLY, CDR2 FYNNEI. This CDR3 is 15 amino acids long. After removal of 8 bases from V and 5 bases from J, the junction contained 8 bases not matched to a gene. In DNA, the CDR3 is TGTGCCAGCGTAGCCGGGACTAGCGGCCACAATGAGCAGTTCTTC. Protein: CASVAGTSGHNEQFF.